Listed here are 9 T cell receptor beta chains from one sample, sequenced in a study of cytomegalovirus exposure and HLA in healthy donors. PCR employed 60 Vbeta and 13 Jbeta primers. Libraries were prepared by immunoSEQ multiplex PCR; TCRdb keeps only in-frame clonotypes and omits some of them. The sample lists around 80,000 clones, less than 80% occurring once. The sample taken for sequencing was PBMCs. These receptors were collected from a middle-aged man in good health and CMV-seropositive.

The rearrangement uses TRBV7-2 and TRBJ2-5; D is possibly TRBD1 (6 bases). The CDR3 is 13 residues long. Per germline, CDR1 SGHTA and CDR2 FQGNSA. Deletions cut 5 bases from V and 5 bases from J, with 12 bases between. CDR3 bases: TGTGCCAGCAGCCCTGGACAGTCCGAGACCCAGTACTTC. Protein: CASSPGQSETQYF. The full variable domain, in which reference TRBV7-2 and TRBJ2-5 provide the parts outside the CDR3, is GAGVSQSPSNKVTEKGKDVELRCDPISGHTALYWYRQSLGQGLEFLIYFQGNSAPDKSGLPSDRFSAERTGGSVSTLTIQRTQQEDSAVYLCASSPGQSETQYFGPGTRLLVL.

This clone was found a few times. The gene calls are TRBV30 and TRBJ2-3; D is perhaps TRBD2 (6 bases). This CDR3 comprises 15 residues. The germline CDR1 and CDR2 sequences are GTSNPN and SVGIG (reference sequence). Trimming removed 0 bases at V and 6 bases at J, with 16 bases between. CDR3 nucleotide sequence: TGTGCCTGGAGTGTAGGTGCTAGCGAGGGTGATACGCAGTATTTT. This translates into CAWSVGASEGDTQYF.

The sample holds a few counts of this clone. The genes are TRBV27 and TRBJ1-2; D call uncertain. Germline values: CDR1 MNHEY, CDR2 SMNVEV (reference sequence). The CDR3 covers 15 residues. V gave up 2 bases and J gave up 2 bases, with 12 bases separating them. CDR3 sequence (DNA): TGTGCCAGCAGTTTAGATGGTAGCCTCAACTATGGCTACACCTTC. Translating gives CASSLDGSLNYGYTF.

The chain couples TRBV19 to TRBJ2-7; the D gene is possibly TRBD2 (6 bases). The CDR3 extends over 14 amino acids. Between the trimmed V and J ends, which lost 5 bases and 0 bases, there was a span of 11 bases. Germline CDR1 is LNHDA and CDR2 is SQIVND (reference sequence). CDR3 in DNA: TGTGCCAGTAGTGGCGGGACGGGCTCCTACGAGCAGTACTTC. This gives the protein CASSGGTGSYEQYF.

This rearrangement joins TRBV6-5 to TRBJ2-5; D is unresolved. The ends were cut back, 1 base at V and 2 bases at J, with 11 bases in the middle. The CDR3 extends over 15 amino acids. Per the germline V gene, CDR1 is MNHEY and CDR2 is SVGAGI. The CDR3 DNA reads TGTGCCAGCAGTTACTTTTCAGGTTCACAAGAGACCCAGTACTTC. Translated, it gives CASSYFSGSQETQYF.

The chain recombines TRBV9 with TRBJ1-6, with no clear D. This CDR3 is 17 amino acids long. Germline CDR1 SGDLS, CDR2 YYNGEE. Between the trimmed V and J ends, which lost 3 bases and 4 bases, there was a span of 17 bases. The CDR3 protein is CASSAFDTTIYNSPLHF. The CDR3 nucleotides read TGTGCCAGCAGCGCGTTCGATACTACCATATATAATTCACCCCTCCACTTT. Complete variable domain (other parts from reference TRBV9 and TRBJ1-6): DSGVTQTPKHLITATGQRVTLRCSPRSGDLSVYWYQQSLDQGLQFLIQYYNGEERAKGNILERFSAQQFPDLHSELNLSSLELGDSALYFCASSAFDTTIYNSPLHFGNGTRLTVT.

The V and J genes are TRBV7-8 and TRBJ1-6, with D hard to call. The V gene lost 0 bases and the J gene lost 4 bases, with 10 bases spanning the gap. The CDR3 sequence is 16 residues long. CDR1 and CDR2 (germline): SGHVS, FQNEAQ. Here the CDR3 reads CASSLARTAYNSPLHF. The CDR3 DNA sequence: TGTGCCAGCAGCTTAGCGCGAACAGCTTATAATTCACCCCTCCACTTT.

V gene TRBV30 combines with J gene TRBJ1-1, with no clear D. This CDR3 is 15 amino acids long. V dropped 4 bases and J dropped 1 base, with 16 bases sitting between them. Germline V gene data show CDR1 as GTSNPN and CDR2 as SVGIG (reference sequence). CDR3 sequence (DNA): TGTGCCTGGACCTTACCGGGTTTCCGGAACACTGAAGCTTTCTTT. This encodes CAWTLPGFRNTEAFF. Full variable domain (rest looked up from reference TRBV30 and TRBJ1-1): SQTIHQWPATLVQPVGSPLSLECTVEGTSNPNLYWYRQAAGRGLQLLFYSVGIGQISSEVPQNLSASRPQDRQFILSSKKLLLSDSGFYLCAWTLPGFRNTEAFFGQGTRLTVV.

The gene calls are TRBV29-1 and TRBJ2-2; D is perhaps TRBD2 (6 bases). The V and J ends lost 6 bases and 3 bases respectively, with 11 bases between them. Per the germline V gene, CDR1 is SQVTM and CDR2 is ANQGSEA. The CDR3 sequence is 13 residues long. The CDR3 bases are TGCAGCGTGGAAAGGGAGGACACCGGGGAGCTGTTTTTT. Its translation: CSVEREDTGELFF.